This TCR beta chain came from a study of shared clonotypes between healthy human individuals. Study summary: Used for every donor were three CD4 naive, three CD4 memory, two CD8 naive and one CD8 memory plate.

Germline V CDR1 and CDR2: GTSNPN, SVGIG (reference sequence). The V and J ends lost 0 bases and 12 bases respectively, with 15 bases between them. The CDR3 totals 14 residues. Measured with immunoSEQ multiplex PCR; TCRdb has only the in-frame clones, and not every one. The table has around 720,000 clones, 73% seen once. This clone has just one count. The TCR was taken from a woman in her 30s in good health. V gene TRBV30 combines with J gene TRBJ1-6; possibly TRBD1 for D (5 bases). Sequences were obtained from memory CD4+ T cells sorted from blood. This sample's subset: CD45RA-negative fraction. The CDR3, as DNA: TGTGCCTGGAGTGTACGGGGAGCTGGGGGACCCCTCCACTTT. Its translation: CAWSVRGAGGPLHF.